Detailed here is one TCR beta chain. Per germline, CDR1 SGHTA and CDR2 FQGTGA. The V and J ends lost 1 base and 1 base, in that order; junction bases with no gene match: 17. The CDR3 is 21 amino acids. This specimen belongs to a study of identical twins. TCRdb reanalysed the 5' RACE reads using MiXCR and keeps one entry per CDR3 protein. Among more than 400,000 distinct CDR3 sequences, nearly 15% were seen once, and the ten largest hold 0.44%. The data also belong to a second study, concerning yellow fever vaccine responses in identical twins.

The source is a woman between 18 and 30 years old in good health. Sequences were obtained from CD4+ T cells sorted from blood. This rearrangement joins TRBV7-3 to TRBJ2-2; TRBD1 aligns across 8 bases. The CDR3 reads CASSLRGSQGGRIGNTGELFF. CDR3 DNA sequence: TGTGCCAGCAGCTTAAGGGGATCACAGGGGGGTAGGATTGGGAACACCGGGGAGCTGTTTTTT.